The 4 T cell receptor beta chains presented below share a single source sample, sequenced in a study of PD-1 blockade in classical Hodgkin lymphoma. Relapses following autologous stem cell transplantation were seen in all patients, with brentuximab vedotin exposure varying. TCRdb's copy holds only in-frame clones and misses some; the assay was immunoSEQ multiplex PCR. The sample contains about 26,000 clones, around 70% of which appear only once. The sample was peripheral blood mononuclear cells (PBMCs), taken before the second cycle of nivolumab. These receptor sequences come from a human donor with classical Hodgkin lymphoma.

With regard to this clone: Other DNA sequences within the sample encode an identical CDR3. The rearrangement links TRBV6-6 to TRBJ1-2; D unresolved. The V end was cut by 0 bases, the J end by 8 bases, with 10 bases between. This CDR3 is built from 13 residues. Germline CDR1 MNHNY, CDR2 SVGAGI (reference sequence). CDR3 nucleotides: TGTGCCAGCAGTTACTCCCCGGAGGGAGGCTACACCTTC. Protein product: CASSYSPEGGYTF.

The V gene is TRBV19, the J gene TRBJ1-5; TRBD1 aligns across 9 bases. The length of the CDR3 is 16 residues. Per germline, CDR1 LNHDA and CDR2 SQIVND (reference sequence). V gave up 7 bases and J gave up 7 bases; unmatched junction bases: 14. CDR3 sequence (DNA): TGTGCCAGTATGGGGACTCGGACAGGGGCACGACAGCCCCAGCATTTT. The encoded protein is CASMGTRTGARQPQHF.

This clone was observed a handful of times. The rearrangement joins TRBV10-2 to TRBJ2-3; D call uncertain. Trimming stripped 3 bases from V and 2 bases from J, with 15 bases between. The V gene's germline CDR1 is WSHSY and CDR2 SAAADI. CDR3 length equals 16 residues. CDR3 sequence reads: CASSDLGSLDTDTQYF. As DNA, the CDR3 is TGCGCCAGCAGTGACCTAGGCTCGCTTGACACAGATACGCAGTATTTT.

This clone was recorded only once. Other DNA sequences in the sample encode the same CDR3. The chain carries TRBV6-1 and TRBJ2-7, with D uncertain. This CDR3 is built from 10 residues. Per the germline V gene, CDR1 is MNHNS and CDR2 is SASEGT. V was cut by 6 bases and J by 4 bases, with 4 bases left in between. The CDR3: CASRGYEQYF. As DNA, the CDR3 is TGTGCCAGCAGGGGGTACGAGCAGTACTTC.